These T cell receptor beta chains were read from a single sample in a study of T cell repertoires in cytomegalovirus infection. TCRdb fed the reads into MiXCR, producing one record per CDR3 protein. The sample yields around 710,000 distinct CDR3 sequences, almost 30% seen once. Antigen specificity for these receptors is unknown. Sequencing was performed on cultured CD8+ T cells from PBMCs, taken from culture after CMV antigen stimulation. These receptor sequences come from a human donor in good health (CMV status not recorded). Some clones in this sample may be carry-over from other donors' samples. The CDR3 runs from the conserved cysteine through the conserved F or W. Each record gives: CDR3 protein, CDR3 DNA, V gene, D gene, J gene, clone size. D genes are given only for firm matches. Clone size is not always given. Where it is, it says once, few, many or a class for expanded clones.

cdr3_aa: CSARVWGTPSYEQYF; cdr3_nt: TGCAGTGCTAGAGTTTGGGGGACACCATCCTACGAGCAGTACTTC; v_call: TRBV20-1; d_call: NA; j_call: TRBJ2-7; clone_size: few
cdr3_aa: CASGRTGTDTQYF; cdr3_nt: TGTGCTAGTGGCCGGACAGGCACAGATACGCAGTATTTT; v_call: TRBV12-5; d_call: NA; j_call: TRBJ2-3; clone_size: few
cdr3_aa: CASSRQGGTETQYF; cdr3_nt: TGTGCCAGCAGTCGACAGGGGGGGACAGAGACCCAGTACTTC; v_call: TRBV27; d_call: TRBD1; j_call: TRBJ2-5; clone_size: few
cdr3_aa: CASSLSRGGPLLLFF; cdr3_nt: TGTGCCAGCAGTTTATCGAGAGGGGGGCCCCTGTTGCTGTTTTTT; v_call: TRBV27; d_call: NA; j_call: TRBJ2-2; clone_size: NA
cdr3_aa: CASSHLAGEREQFF; cdr3_nt: TGTGCCAGTAGTCATCTAGCGGGGGAAAGGGAGCAGTTCTTC; v_call: TRBV19; d_call: TRBD2; j_call: TRBJ2-1; clone_size: many
cdr3_aa: CASSLRPSGNQPQHF; cdr3_nt: TGTGCCAGCAGTTTGCGGCCTTCGGGCAATCAGCCCCAGCATTTT; v_call: TRBV27; d_call: NA; j_call: TRBJ1-5; clone_size: NA
cdr3_aa: CASSLGEGGATYNSPLHF; cdr3_nt: TGTGCCAGCAGCTTAGGTGAAGGGGGAGCCACTTATAATTCACCCCTCCACTTT; v_call: TRBV7-2; d_call: NA; j_call: TRBJ1-6; clone_size: many
cdr3_aa: CASSRERGLFTEAFF; cdr3_nt: TGTGCCAGCAGTAGAGAAAGGGGGTTGTTCACTGAAGCTTTCTTT; v_call: TRBV27; d_call: NA; j_call: TRBJ1-1; clone_size: NA
cdr3_aa: CASSWSGGNTIYF; cdr3_nt: TGCGCCAGCAGCTGGTCGGGGGGAAACACCATATATTTT; v_call: TRBV5-1; d_call: NA; j_call: TRBJ1-3; clone_size: few
cdr3_aa: CSAKDRTMNTEAFF; cdr3_nt: TGCAGTGCTAAGGACAGGACCATGAACACTGAAGCTTTCTTT; v_call: TRBV20-1; d_call: TRBD1; j_call: TRBJ1-1; clone_size: NA
cdr3_aa: CASSSNYQGNTEAFF; cdr3_nt: TGCGCCAGCAGCTCAAATTATCAGGGGAACACTGAAGCTTTCTTT; v_call: TRBV5-1; d_call: NA; j_call: TRBJ1-1; clone_size: once
cdr3_aa: CATVDSGSYEQYF; cdr3_nt: TGTGCCACAGTGGACAGTGGGTCCTACGAGCAGTACTTC; v_call: TRBV5-4; d_call: NA; j_call: TRBJ2-7; clone_size: NA
cdr3_aa: CASNAYNEQFF; cdr3_nt: TGTGCCAGCAATGCCTACAATGAGCAGTTCTTC; v_call: TRBV6-1; d_call: NA; j_call: TRBJ2-1; clone_size: few
cdr3_aa: CASSLVATQYF; cdr3_nt: TGTGCCAGCAGCTTAGTAGCTACGCAGTATTTT; v_call: TRBV11-2; d_call: NA; j_call: TRBJ2-3; clone_size: few
cdr3_aa: CASSQSSPGQGWETQYF; cdr3_nt: TGCGCCAGCAGTCAATCGTCTCCGGGACAGGGGTGGGAGACCCAGTACTTC; v_call: TRBV23-1; d_call: TRBD1; j_call: TRBJ2-5; clone_size: few
cdr3_aa: CAIRGWTEKNYGYTF; cdr3_nt: TGTGCCATCCGGGGATGGACTGAGAAAAACTATGGCTACACCTTC; v_call: TRBV10-3; d_call: NA; j_call: TRBJ1-2; clone_size: few
cdr3_aa: CASSEALLRDPLGYTF; cdr3_nt: TGTGCCAGCAGTGAAGCGCTACTGAGGGATCCTCTAGGCTACACCTTC; v_call: TRBV2; d_call: NA; j_call: TRBJ1-2; clone_size: few
cdr3_aa: CASSGGRGSGYTF; cdr3_nt: TGTGCCAGCAGCGGAGGGAGGGGTAGTGGCTACACCTTC; v_call: TRBV7-6; d_call: NA; j_call: TRBJ1-2; clone_size: NA
cdr3_aa: CASSLLSRSKRETQYF; cdr3_nt: TGTGCCAGCAGTTTATTGTCCAGGTCTAAACGCGAGACCCAGTACTTC; v_call: TRBV28; d_call: NA; j_call: TRBJ2-5; clone_size: NA
cdr3_aa: CSASGAPNYGYTF; cdr3_nt: TGCAGTGCCTCAGGGGCACCAAACTATGGCTACACCTTC; v_call: TRBV20-1; d_call: NA; j_call: TRBJ1-2; clone_size: few
cdr3_aa: CASRRGQDRGPGNEQFF; cdr3_nt: TGCGCCAGTCGAAGGGGCCAGGACAGGGGTCCGGGTAATGAGCAGTTCTTC; v_call: TRBV5-1; d_call: TRBD1; j_call: TRBJ2-1; clone_size: NA
cdr3_aa: CASSVEGGVSETQYF; cdr3_nt: TGTGCCAGCAGTGTGGAGGGGGGAGTATCGGAGACCCAGTACTTC; v_call: TRBV27; d_call: NA; j_call: TRBJ2-5; clone_size: NA
cdr3_aa: CASSLSEDGYTF; cdr3_nt: TGTGCCAGCAGCTTATCGGAGGACGGCTACACCTTC; v_call: TRBV7-9; d_call: NA; j_call: TRBJ1-2; clone_size: few
cdr3_aa: CASSSEVPDEQYF; cdr3_nt: TGTGCCAGCAGCTCCGAGGTCCCCGACGAGCAGTACTTC; v_call: TRBV7-6; d_call: NA; j_call: TRBJ2-7; clone_size: many
cdr3_aa: CASRSADSNEKLFF; cdr3_nt: TGTGCCAGCAGGTCTGCGGACAGCAATGAAAAACTGTTTTTT; v_call: TRBV6-6; d_call: NA; j_call: TRBJ1-4; clone_size: few
cdr3_aa: CAINVDETYYTGELFF; cdr3_nt: TGTGCCATCAACGTGGACGAAACCTACTACACCGGGGAGCTGTTTTTT; v_call: TRBV10-3; d_call: NA; j_call: TRBJ2-2; clone_size: NA
cdr3_aa: CASSSKDRTNTEAFF; cdr3_nt: TGTGCCAGCAGTTCCAAAGACAGGACGAACACTGAAGCTTTCTTT; v_call: TRBV12-3/TRBV12-4; d_call: NA; j_call: TRBJ1-1; clone_size: many
cdr3_aa: CASSLEIRIKETQYF; cdr3_nt: TGTGCCAGCAGCTTAGAAATTCGGATTAAAGAGACCCAGTACTTC; v_call: TRBV7-9; d_call: NA; j_call: TRBJ2-5; clone_size: many
cdr3_aa: CASSSPGAYYYEQYF; cdr3_nt: TGTGCCAGCAGTTCCCCTGGGGCCTACTACTACGAGCAGTACTTC; v_call: TRBV12-3/TRBV12-4; d_call: NA; j_call: TRBJ2-7; clone_size: NA
cdr3_aa: CASRRGSNQPQHF; cdr3_nt: TGTGCCAGCAGGCGGGGGAGCAATCAGCCCCAGCATTTT; v_call: TRBV27; d_call: NA; j_call: TRBJ1-5; clone_size: NA
cdr3_aa: CASTPGLGLQGEQFF; cdr3_nt: TGTGCCAGCACCCCTGGACTAGGGCTACAGGGTGAGCAGTTCTTC; v_call: TRBV6-2/TRBV6-3; d_call: NA; j_call: TRBJ2-1; clone_size: NA
cdr3_aa: CASSPSPPRPIVNTQYF; cdr3_nt: TGTGCCAGCAGTCCTTCCCCCCCAAGGCCCATTGTCAATACGCAGTATTTT; v_call: TRBV27; d_call: NA; j_call: TRBJ2-3; clone_size: many
cdr3_aa: CASSKDTSSGGYTF; cdr3_nt: TGTGCCAGCAGCAAAGACACCTCCTCCGGTGGCTACACCTTC; v_call: TRBV7-9; d_call: NA; j_call: TRBJ1-2; clone_size: NA
cdr3_aa: CASSPDRVAYEQYF; cdr3_nt: TGTGCCAGCAGTCCGGACAGGGTGGCCTACGAGCAGTACTTC; v_call: TRBV27; d_call: TRBD1; j_call: TRBJ2-7; clone_size: many
cdr3_aa: CASSHYPGLANNNEQFF; cdr3_nt: TGCGCCAGCAGCCATTACCCGGGACTAGCAAACAACAATGAGCAGTTCTTC; v_call: TRBV4-3; d_call: TRBD2; j_call: TRBJ2-1; clone_size: few
cdr3_aa: CASSSPRDRGLNEQFF; cdr3_nt: TGTGCCAGCAGCTCCCCCCGGGACAGGGGGCTCAATGAGCAGTTCTTC; v_call: TRBV7-9; d_call: TRBD1; j_call: TRBJ2-1; clone_size: NA
cdr3_aa: CASSPEGGQATDTQYF; cdr3_nt: TGTGCCAGCAGCCCCGAGGGGGGACAGGCCACAGATACGCAGTATTTT; v_call: TRBV7-2; d_call: TRBD1; j_call: TRBJ2-3; clone_size: many
cdr3_aa: CASSLPFWDMNTEAFF; cdr3_nt: TGTGCCAGCAGCTTACCGTTTTGGGACATGAACACTGAAGCTTTCTTT; v_call: TRBV7-9; d_call: NA; j_call: TRBJ1-1; clone_size: many
cdr3_aa: CASTPRRENTEAFF; cdr3_nt: TGTGCCAGTACTCCGAGGAGGGAGAACACTGAAGCTTTCTTT; v_call: TRBV19; d_call: NA; j_call: TRBJ1-1; clone_size: few
cdr3_aa: CASSEEGLRYEQYF; cdr3_nt: TGTGCCAGCAGTGAGGAGGGGCTCCGGTACGAGCAGTACTTC; v_call: TRBV6-1; d_call: NA; j_call: TRBJ2-7; clone_size: many
cdr3_aa: CASSLTYTYEQYF; cdr3_nt: TGCGCCAGCAGCTTGACATACACCTACGAGCAGTACTTC; v_call: TRBV5-1; d_call: NA; j_call: TRBJ2-7; clone_size: few
cdr3_aa: CASSLPGSSNQPQHF; cdr3_nt: TGTGCCAGCAGCTTGCCTGGGTCTAGCAATCAGCCCCAGCATTTT; v_call: TRBV7-8; d_call: NA; j_call: TRBJ1-5; clone_size: few
cdr3_aa: CASSQYGTAKNIQYF; cdr3_nt: TGTGCCAGCAGCCAATATGGGACAGCTAAAAACATTCAGTACTTC; v_call: TRBV14; d_call: TRBD1; j_call: TRBJ2-4; clone_size: NA